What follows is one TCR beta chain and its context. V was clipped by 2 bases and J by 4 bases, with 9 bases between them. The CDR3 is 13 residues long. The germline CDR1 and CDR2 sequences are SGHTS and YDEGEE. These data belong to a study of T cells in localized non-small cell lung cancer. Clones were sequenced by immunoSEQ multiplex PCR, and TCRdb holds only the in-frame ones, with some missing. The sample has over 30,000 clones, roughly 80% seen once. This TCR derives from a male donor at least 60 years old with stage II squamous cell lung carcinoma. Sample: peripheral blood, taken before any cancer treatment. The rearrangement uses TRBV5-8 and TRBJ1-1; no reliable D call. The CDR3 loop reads CASSFDRSTEAFF. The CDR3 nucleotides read TGTGCCAGCAGCTTTGATAGGAGCACTGAAGCTTTCTTT.